This TCR beta chain was recovered during a study of CD8 T cells in Susac syndrome. Sequencing targeted TCR beta in blood CD8+ and CD4+ T cells. Stable or active relapsing-remitting multiple sclerosis, untreated and meeting revised McDonald criteria, defined the controls. V lost 1 base, J lost 5 bases, and 10 bases stayed unmatched. CDR1 and CDR2 from the germline V gene are MGHRA and YSYEKL. The CDR3 has 17 amino acids. After extraction with the RNeasy kit, roughly 0.45 to 1 ug of the RNA was reverse transcribed using random hexamers. By means of immunoSEQ multiplex PCR, TCR beta CDR3 spanning 54 Vbeta and 13 Jbeta underwent amplification. TCRdb re-called the immunoSEQ multiplex PCR reads with MiXCR, one entry per CDR3 protein. The repertoire holds about 290,000 distinct CDR3 sequences, with about nine tenths as singletons.

This sequence originates from a human donor with multiple sclerosis. The sample was CD8+ T cells from PBMCs. The genes are TRBV4-1 and TRBJ2-5, with 10 bases aligning to TRBD1. The CDR3 sequence: CASSQVTGGGGSETQYF. In DNA, the CDR3 is TGCGCCAGCAGCCAAGTGACAGGGGGCGGGGGGTCGGAGACCCAGTACTTC.